Listed here is a single TCR beta chain. What it binds is unknown. The data originate from a study of graft-versus-host responses after intestinal transplantation. Overall study context: The whole recipient group had anti-thymocyte globulin induction followed by tacrolimus and steroids for around 3 years.

Only in-frame clones appear in the TCRdb table, and some are missing; sequencing was by immunoSEQ multiplex PCR. The data hold about 70,000 clones, with 90% observed a single time. Study-level findings and limits: In patients with graft-donor T cell macrochimerism, allograft graft-versus-host to host-versus-graft clonal ratios were high.

Germline CDR1 reads SNHLY; CDR2 reads FYNNEI. Losses at the gene ends were 8 bases for V and 5 bases for J; bases not matched to a gene: 4. The CDR3 is 12 residues long. The V and J genes are TRBV2 and TRBJ1-1; TRBD1 matches at 8 bases. This receptor was taken from a human donor who was the organ donor for an intestinal transplant. The starting material was unstimulated CD8+ T cells sorted from spleen or lymph node cells, obtained before transplant. The CDR3 loop reads CASPGGATEAFF. The CDR3 region has the DNA TGTGCCAGCCCAGGGGGCGCGACTGAAGCTTTCTTT.